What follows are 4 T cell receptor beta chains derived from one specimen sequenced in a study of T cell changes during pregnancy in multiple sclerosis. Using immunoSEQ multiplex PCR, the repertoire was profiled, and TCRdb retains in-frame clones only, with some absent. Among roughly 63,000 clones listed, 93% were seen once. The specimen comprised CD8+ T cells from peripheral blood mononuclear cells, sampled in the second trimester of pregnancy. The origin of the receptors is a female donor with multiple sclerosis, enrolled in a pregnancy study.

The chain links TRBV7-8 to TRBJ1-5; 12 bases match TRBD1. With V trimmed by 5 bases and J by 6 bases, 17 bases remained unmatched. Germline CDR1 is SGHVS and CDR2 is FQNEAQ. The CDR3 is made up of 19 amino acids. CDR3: CASSPIQGTGGPLAQPQHF. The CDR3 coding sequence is TGTGCCAGCAGCCCCATCCAGGGGACAGGGGGCCCTCTGGCTCAGCCCCAGCATTTT.

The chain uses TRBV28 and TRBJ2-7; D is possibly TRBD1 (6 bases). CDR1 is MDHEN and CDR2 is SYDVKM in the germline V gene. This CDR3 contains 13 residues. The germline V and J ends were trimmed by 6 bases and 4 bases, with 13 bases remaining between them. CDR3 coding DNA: TGTGCCAGCAGACGCATCACAGGGTACGAGCAGTACTTC. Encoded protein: CASRRITGYEQYF.

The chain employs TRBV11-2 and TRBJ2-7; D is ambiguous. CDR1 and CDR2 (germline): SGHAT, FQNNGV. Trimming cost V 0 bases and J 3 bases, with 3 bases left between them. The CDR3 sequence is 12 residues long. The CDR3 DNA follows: TGTGCCAGCAGCTTAGACATCTACGAGCAGTACTTC. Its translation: CASSLDIYEQYF.

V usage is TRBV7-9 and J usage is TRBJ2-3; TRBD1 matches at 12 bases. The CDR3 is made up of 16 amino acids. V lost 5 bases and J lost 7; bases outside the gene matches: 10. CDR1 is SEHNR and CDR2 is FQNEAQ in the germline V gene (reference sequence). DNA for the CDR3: TGTGCCAGCAGCGAACCGGGACAGGGGGCGCGAAATACGCAGTATTTT. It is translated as CASSEPGQGARNTQYF.